These 16 T cell receptor beta chains were sequenced from one sample in a study of T cells in Graves' hyperthyroidism and ophthalmopathy. TCR beta CDR3 regions were amplified from RNA. The TCR CDR3 was amplified in a first-round RT-PCR using the HTBI primer set. From the multiplex PCR reads, TCRdb called clonotypes with MiXCR, one entry per CDR3 protein. In the table there are 600,000 to 650,000 distinct CDR3 sequences, less than 25% of which are singletons. Sequencing was carried out using blood. These receptors all stem from a man younger than 40 with Graves' ophthalmopathy.

This clonotype was detected a few times. The genes are TRBV10-3 and TRBJ2-7; D assignment may be TRBD1 or TRBD2 (5 bases each). This CDR3 contains 16 residues. Germline CDR1 is ENHRY and CDR2 is SYGVKD. The V end was cut by 1 base, the J end by 6 bases, with 19 bases between. CDR3 loop: CAISEWSVGEAGEQYF. CDR3 bases: TGTGCCATCAGTGAGTGGTCTGTGGGGGAAGCTGGCGAGCAGTACTTC.

This clonotype was observed at least ten times. The chain carries TRBV30 and TRBJ1-4; tentatively, D is TRBD1 (6 bases). Germline V gene lookup returns CDR1 GTSNPN and CDR2 SVGIG (reference sequence). The V end lost 1 base, the J end lost 8 bases, and 11 bases lay between the germline ends. The CDR3 spans 13 residues. The chain's CDR3 is CAWSGGAGEKLFF. The CDR3 DNA sequence: TGTGCCTGGAGTGGGGGGGCAGGGGAAAAACTGTTTTTT.

This rearrangement joins TRBV6-2 or TRBV6-3 to TRBJ2-3; 11 nucleotides agree with TRBD1. Per germline, CDR1 MNHEY and CDR2 SVGEGT. The CDR3 consists of 16 residues. After removal of 6 bases from V and 4 bases from J, the junction contained 9 bases not matched to a gene. In DNA, the CDR3 is TGTGCCAGCAGCACGGACAGGGGGCAAGTCCCAGATACGCAGTATTTT. Translation gives CASSTDRGQVPDTQYF.

This clonotype was found a few times. The chain employs TRBV19 and TRBJ1-1, with a weak D call TRBD1 (6 bases). V gave up 3 bases and J gave up 1 base, with 9 bases separating them. This CDR3 is built from 14 residues. Germline lookup yields CDR1 LNHDA and CDR2 SQIVND (reference sequence). The CDR3 coding sequence is TGTGCCAGTAGTATCTTCAGGGGGAACACTGAAGCTTTCTTT. It translates to CASSIFRGNTEAFF.

The chain uses TRBV4-1 and TRBJ2-7; TRBD1 matches 8 bases. Germline V lookup: CDR1 MGHRA, CDR2 YSYEKL. The trim removed 2 bases at V and 2 bases at J, leaving 8 bases unmatched. This CDR3 has 16 amino acids. CDR3 sequence (DNA): TGCGCCAGCAGCCAAAAGGACAGGGATCGCGCCTACGAGCAGTACTTC. Amino acid sequence: CASSQKDRDRAYEQYF.

A few counts support this clonotype. This sequence joins TRBV19 and TRBJ1-5; the D gene is possibly TRBD1 (6 bases). From germline, CDR1 is LNHDA and CDR2 SQIVND (reference sequence). The V end was cut by 2 bases, the J end by 1 base, with 9 bases between. The CDR3 is made up of 15 amino acids. The CDR3 sequence: CASSISGASNQPQHF. Here the CDR3 DNA reads TGTGCCAGTAGTATATCGGGGGCGAGCAATCAGCCCCAGCATTTT.

There are a few counts of this clonotype. This chain uses TRBV5-6 with TRBJ2-1, with 9 nucleotides matching TRBD2. The germline V gene encodes CDR1 SGHDT and CDR2 YYEEEE. This CDR3 spans 17 amino acids. The V gene end was trimmed by 4 bases and the J gene end by 8 bases; junction bases not matched to a gene: 16. The CDR3 loop is CASSRQQNSGRVDEQFF. CDR3 bases: TGTGCCAGCAGCCGACAACAGAATAGCGGGAGAGTGGATGAGCAGTTCTTC. Combining the CDR3 with reference TRBV5-6 and TRBJ2-1 gives the whole variable domain DAGVTQSPTHLIKTRGQQVTLRCSPKSGHDTVSWYQQALGQGPQFIFQYYEEEERQRGNFPDRFSGHQFPNYSSELNVNALLLGDSALYLCASSRQQNSGRVDEQFFGPGTRLTVL.

This clonotype has just a few counts. The chain recombines TRBV7-9 with TRBJ1-1; D is unclear. The germline gives CDR1 SEHNR, CDR2 FQNEAQ (reference sequence). V gave up 4 bases and J gave up 4 bases, with 10 bases separating them. The CDR3 extends over 13 amino acids. In nucleotides, the CDR3 is TGTGCCAGCAGCTCAGCCTTAGTCACTGAAGCTTTCTTT. It yields the protein CASSSALVTEAFF. Using reference TRBV7-9 and TRBJ1-1 for the parts outside the CDR3, the full variable domain is DTGVSQNPRHKITKRGQNVTFRCDPISEHNRLYWYRQTLGQGPEFLTYFQNEAQLEKSRLLSDRFSAERPKGSFSTLEIQRTEQGDSAMYLCASSSALVTEAFFGQGTRLTVV.

This rearrangement joins TRBV4-2 to TRBJ2-3, with D possibly matching TRBD1 (6 bases). The CDR3 runs 17 residues. Germline CDR1 reads LGHNA; CDR2 reads YNFKEQ. With 0 bases removed from V and 4 bases from J, the gap between germline ends came to 17 bases. The CDR3, as DNA: TGTGCCAGCAGCCAAGATCCTGGCAGGGGTAGAGCAGATACGCAGTATTTT. Amino acids: CASSQDPGRGRADTQYF.

This clonotype showed up just a few times. The rearrangement joins TRBV28 to TRBJ2-7, with D uncertain. The CDR3 spans 12 residues. From germline, CDR1 is MDHEN and CDR2 SYDVKM. CDR3 region: CVQSRGTHEQYF. The CDR3 bases are TGTGTCCAATCCCGCGGAACCCACGAGCAGTACTTC. The variable domain in full, with the rest retrieved from reference TRBV28 and TRBJ2-7, is DVKVTQSSRYLVKRTGEKVFLECVQDMDHENMFWYRQDPGLGLRLIYFSYDVKMKEKGDIPEGYSVSREKKERFSLILESASTNQTSMYLCVQSRGTHEQYFGPGTRLTVT.

The sample holds many counts of this clonotype. The rearrangement uses TRBV18 and TRBJ2-1; D not certain. CDR1 and CDR2 (germline): KGHSH, LQKENI. V shed 5 bases and J shed 5 bases, with 7 bases lying between them. This CDR3 spans 12 amino acids. CDR3 protein: CASSLQNNEQFF. In nucleotides, the CDR3 is TGTGCCAGCTCATTACAGAACAATGAGCAGTTCTTC. The full variable domain, its missing parts supplied by reference TRBV18 and TRBJ2-1, is NAGVMQNPRHLVRRRGQEARLRCSPMKGHSHVYWYRQLPEEGLKFMVYLQKENIIDESGMPKERFSAEFPKEGPSILRIQQVVRGDSAAYFCASSLQNNEQFFGPGTRLTVL.

In its sample, this clonotype was seen a few times. This chain joins TRBV5-1 and TRBJ2-1, with 11 nucleotides matching TRBD2. Looked up from germline, CDR1 is SGHRS and CDR2 is YFSETQ. There are 16 residues in the CDR3. The ends lost 2 bases at V and 5 bases at J; junction bases unmatched: 6. The CDR3 nucleotides read TGCGCCAGCAGCTTTTTAGCGGGAGGGCCGGACAATGAGCAGTTCTTC. Translated: CASSFLAGGPDNEQFF.

The CDR3 nucleotides are TGTGCCAGCAGCCGTCGAGCTGATGAGCAGTACTTC. Translating gives CASSRRADEQYF. The rearrangement uses TRBV13 and TRBJ2-7; the D is unclear. The CDR3 loop spans 12 amino acids. Germline V CDR1 and CDR2: PRHDT, FYEKMQ (reference sequence). V lost 5 bases to trimming and J lost 7 bases, with 12 bases between them.

This clonotype was seen more than once but under ten times. The chain combines TRBV30 with TRBJ1-3; 10 bases line up with TRBD1. The CDR3 extends over 14 amino acids. V shed 3 bases, J shed 6 bases, and the junction held 5 bases outside the gene matches. Germline V CDR1 and CDR2: GTSNPN, SVGIG (reference sequence). The CDR3 DNA follows: TGTGCCTGGAGAAGGACAGGGGGAGTAAACACCATATATTTT. The encoded protein is CAWRRTGGVNTIYF. Together with reference TRBV30 and TRBJ1-3, the CDR3 gives the full variable domain: SQTIHQWPATLVQPVGSPLSLECTVEGTSNPNLYWYRQAAGRGLQLLFYSVGIGQISSEVPQNLSASRPQDRQFILSSKKLLLSDSGFYLCAWRRTGGVNTIYFGEGSWLTVV.

This clonotype occurred many times. In DNA, the CDR3 is TGTGCCAGCAGCTTCGGAGGAGCAGCCATTGAAGCTTTCTTT. This translates into CASSFGGAAIEAFF. The chain combines TRBV11-1 with TRBJ1-1, with no clear D. CDR1 SGHAT and CDR2 FQDESV come from the germline V gene (reference sequence). The V end lost 3 bases, the J end lost 7 bases, and 15 bases lay between the germline ends. The CDR3 spans 14 residues.

V is TRBV5-1 and J is TRBJ2-1; 8 bases are shared with TRBD2. Germline CDR1 and CDR2: SGHRS and YFSETQ. The CDR3 covers 15 residues. The V and J ends lost 2 bases and 7 bases, in that order; junction bases with no gene match: 8. The DNA of the CDR3 is TGCGCCAGCAGCTTAGCGGGAGTTGTTAGGAATGAGCAGTTCTTC. Its protein product is CASSLAGVVRNEQFF.